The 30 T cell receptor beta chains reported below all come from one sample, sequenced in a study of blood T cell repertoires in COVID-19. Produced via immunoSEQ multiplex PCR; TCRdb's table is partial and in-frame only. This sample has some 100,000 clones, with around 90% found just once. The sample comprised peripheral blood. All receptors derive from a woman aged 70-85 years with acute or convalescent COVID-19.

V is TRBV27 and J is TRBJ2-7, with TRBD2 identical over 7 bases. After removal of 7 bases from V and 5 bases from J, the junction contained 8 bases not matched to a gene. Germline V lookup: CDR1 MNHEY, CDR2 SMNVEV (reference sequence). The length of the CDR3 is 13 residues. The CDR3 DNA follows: TGTGCCAGCAAGGAACTAGCGAGGGACGAGCAGTACTTC. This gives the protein CASKELARDEQYF.

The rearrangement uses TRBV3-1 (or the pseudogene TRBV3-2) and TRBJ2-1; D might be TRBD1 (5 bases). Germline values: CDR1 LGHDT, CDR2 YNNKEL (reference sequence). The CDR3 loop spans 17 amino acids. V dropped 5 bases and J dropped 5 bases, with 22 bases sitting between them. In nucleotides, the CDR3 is TGTGCCAGCAGCGACCACTTCAGGGTCGTAGGGGACAATGAGCAGTTCTTC. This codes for CASSDHFRVVGDNEQFF.

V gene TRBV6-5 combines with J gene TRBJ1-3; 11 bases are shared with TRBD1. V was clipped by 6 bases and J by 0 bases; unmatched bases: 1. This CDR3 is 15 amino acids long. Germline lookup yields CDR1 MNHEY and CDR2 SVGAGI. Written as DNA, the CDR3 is TGTGCCAGCAGGGACAGGGGGCACTCTGGAAACACCATATATTTT. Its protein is CASRDRGHSGNTIYF.

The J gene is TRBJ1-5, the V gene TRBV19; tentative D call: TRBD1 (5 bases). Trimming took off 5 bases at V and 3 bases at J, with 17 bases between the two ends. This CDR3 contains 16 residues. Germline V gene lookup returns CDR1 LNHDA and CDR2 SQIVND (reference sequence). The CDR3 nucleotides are TGTGCCAGTAGTCGCGTGACGGGGGGGGACAATCAGCCCCAGCATTTT. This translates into CASSRVTGGDNQPQHF. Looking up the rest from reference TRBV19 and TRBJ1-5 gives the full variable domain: DGGITQSPKYLFRKEGQNVTLSCEQNLNHDAMYWYRQDPGQGLRLIYYSQIVNDFQKGDIAEGYSVSREKKESFPLTVTSAQKNPTAFYLCASSRVTGGDNQPQHFGDGTRLSIL.

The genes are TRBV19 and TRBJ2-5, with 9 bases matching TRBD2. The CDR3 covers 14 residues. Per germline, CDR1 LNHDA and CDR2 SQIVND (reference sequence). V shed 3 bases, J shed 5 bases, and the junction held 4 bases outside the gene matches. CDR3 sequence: CASSMGLAGETQYF. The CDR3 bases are TGTGCCAGTAGTATGGGGCTAGCGGGGGAGACCCAGTACTTC.

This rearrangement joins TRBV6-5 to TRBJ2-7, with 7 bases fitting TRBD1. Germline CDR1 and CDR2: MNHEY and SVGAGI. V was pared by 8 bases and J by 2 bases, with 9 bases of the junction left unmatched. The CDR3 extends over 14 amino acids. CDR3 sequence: CASRPYRGTYEQYF. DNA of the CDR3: TGTGCCAGCCGACCATACAGGGGAACCTACGAGCAGTACTTC.

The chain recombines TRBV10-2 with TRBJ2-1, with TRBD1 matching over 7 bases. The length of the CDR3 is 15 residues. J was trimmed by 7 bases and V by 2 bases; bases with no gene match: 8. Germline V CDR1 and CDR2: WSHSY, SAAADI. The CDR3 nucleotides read TGCGCCAGCAGTGAGACGACAGGGTGGTCGAATGAGCAGTTCTTC. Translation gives CASSETTGWSNEQFF.

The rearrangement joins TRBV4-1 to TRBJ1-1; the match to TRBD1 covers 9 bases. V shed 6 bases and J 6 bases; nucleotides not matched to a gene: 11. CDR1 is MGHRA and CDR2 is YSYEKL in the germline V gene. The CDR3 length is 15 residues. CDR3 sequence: CASRQPWDREAEAFF. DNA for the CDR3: TGCGCCAGCAGACAGCCATGGGACAGGGAGGCTGAAGCTTTCTTT.

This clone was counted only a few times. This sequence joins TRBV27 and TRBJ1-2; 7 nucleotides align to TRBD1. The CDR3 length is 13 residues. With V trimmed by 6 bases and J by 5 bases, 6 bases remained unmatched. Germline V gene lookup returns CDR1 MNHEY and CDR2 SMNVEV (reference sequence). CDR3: CASRETGRYGYTF. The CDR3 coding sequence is TGTGCCAGCAGAGAGACAGGGAGATATGGCTACACCTTC.

The CDR3: CASRGTGGPRAEAFF. Written as DNA, the CDR3 is TGTGCCAGCAGGGGGACAGGGGGCCCAAGGGCTGAAGCTTTCTTT. The V gene is TRBV28, the J gene TRBJ1-1; 12 bases are shared with TRBD1. Germline V lookup: CDR1 MDHEN, CDR2 SYDVKM. V was clipped by 6 bases and J by 6 bases; unmatched bases: 8. The CDR3 loop spans 15 amino acids.

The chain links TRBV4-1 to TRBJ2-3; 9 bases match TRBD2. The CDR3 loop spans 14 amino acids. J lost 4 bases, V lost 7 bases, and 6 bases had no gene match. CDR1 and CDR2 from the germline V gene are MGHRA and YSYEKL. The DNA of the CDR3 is TGCGCCAGCAATGGCGGGGGGGGTGCAGATACGCAGTATTTT. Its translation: CASNGGGGADTQYF.

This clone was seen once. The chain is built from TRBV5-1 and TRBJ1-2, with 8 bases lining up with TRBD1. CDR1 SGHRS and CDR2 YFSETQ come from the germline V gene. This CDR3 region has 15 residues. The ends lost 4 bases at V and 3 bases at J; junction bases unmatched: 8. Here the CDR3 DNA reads TGCGCCAGCAGCGAGTACAGGGGGAACCACTATGGCTACACCTTC. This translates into CASSEYRGNHYGYTF.

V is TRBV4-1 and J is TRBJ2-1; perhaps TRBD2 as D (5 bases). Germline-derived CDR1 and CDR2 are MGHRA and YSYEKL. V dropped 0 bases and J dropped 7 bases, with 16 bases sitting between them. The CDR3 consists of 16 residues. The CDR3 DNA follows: TGCGCCAGCAGCCAAGATGGTGGAGTGCGAGGGAATGAGCAGTTCTTC. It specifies CASSQDGGVRGNEQFF.

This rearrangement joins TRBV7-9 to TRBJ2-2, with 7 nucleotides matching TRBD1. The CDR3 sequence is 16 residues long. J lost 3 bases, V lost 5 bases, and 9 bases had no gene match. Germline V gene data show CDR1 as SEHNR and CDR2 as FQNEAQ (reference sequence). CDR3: CASSLPTGVHTGELFF. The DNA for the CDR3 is TGTGCCAGCAGCCTACCCACAGGGGTCCACACCGGGGAGCTGTTTTTT.

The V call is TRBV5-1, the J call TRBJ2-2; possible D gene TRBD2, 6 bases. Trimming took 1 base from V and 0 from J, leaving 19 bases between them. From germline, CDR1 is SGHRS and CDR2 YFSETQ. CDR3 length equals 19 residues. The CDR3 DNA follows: TGCGCCAGCAGCTTGCCCTCGTTGGCGGGGAATACGAACACCGGGGAGCTGTTTTTT. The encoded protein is CASSLPSLAGNTNTGELFF.

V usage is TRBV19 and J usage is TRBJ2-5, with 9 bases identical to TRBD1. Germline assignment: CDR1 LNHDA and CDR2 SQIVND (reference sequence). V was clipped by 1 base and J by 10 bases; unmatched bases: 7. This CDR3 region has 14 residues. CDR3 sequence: CASSIAGTGIRQYF. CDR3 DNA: TGTGCCAGTAGTATAGCAGGGACAGGGATACGCCAGTACTTC.

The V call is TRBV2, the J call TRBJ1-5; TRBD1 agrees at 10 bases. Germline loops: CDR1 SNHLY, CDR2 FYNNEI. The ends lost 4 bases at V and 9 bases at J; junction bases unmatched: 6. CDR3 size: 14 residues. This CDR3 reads CASSVDRGGGPQHF. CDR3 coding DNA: TGTGCCAGCAGTGTGGACAGGGGGGGAGGGCCCCAGCATTTT.

The CDR3 reads CASSQGSGGNGVNQPQHF. CDR3 nucleotide sequence: TGCGCCAGCAGCCAAGGTTCGGGAGGAAATGGGGTCAATCAGCCCCAGCATTTT. V and J are TRBV4-1 and TRBJ1-5; no definite D call. Germline V gene sequence: CDR1 MGHRA, CDR2 YSYEKL. V lost 1 base and J lost 3, with 19 bases in between. The CDR3 sequence is 18 residues long.

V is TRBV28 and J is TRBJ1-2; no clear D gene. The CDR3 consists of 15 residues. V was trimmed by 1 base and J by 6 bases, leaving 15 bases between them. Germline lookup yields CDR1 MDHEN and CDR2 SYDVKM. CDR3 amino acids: CASSLLAVLGHGYTF. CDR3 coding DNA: TGTGCCAGCAGTTTATTAGCGGTTCTTGGTCATGGCTACACCTTC.

The CDR3 protein is CASSSWTGDNEQFF. In DNA form, the CDR3 reads TGTGCCAGCAGTTCGTGGACAGGGGATAATGAGCAGTTCTTC. The rearrangement joins TRBV6-5 to TRBJ2-1, with 9 nucleotides matching TRBD1. Germline values: CDR1 MNHEY, CDR2 SVGAGI. The CDR3 is 14 residues long. With V trimmed by 4 bases and J by 7 bases, 5 bases remained unmatched.

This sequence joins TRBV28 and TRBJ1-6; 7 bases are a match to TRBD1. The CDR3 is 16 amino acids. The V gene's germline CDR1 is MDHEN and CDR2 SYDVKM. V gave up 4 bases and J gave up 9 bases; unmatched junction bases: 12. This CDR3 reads CASSYRTGPSISPLHF. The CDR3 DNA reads TGTGCCAGCAGTTACAGGACAGGCCCCTCGATTTCACCCCTCCACTTT.

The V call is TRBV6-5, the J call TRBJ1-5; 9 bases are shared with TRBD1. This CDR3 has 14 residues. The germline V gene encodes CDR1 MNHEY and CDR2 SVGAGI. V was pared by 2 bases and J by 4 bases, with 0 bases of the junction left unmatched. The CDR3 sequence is CASSYDRGNQPQHF. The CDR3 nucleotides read TGTGCCAGCAGTTACGACAGGGGGAATCAGCCCCAGCATTTT.

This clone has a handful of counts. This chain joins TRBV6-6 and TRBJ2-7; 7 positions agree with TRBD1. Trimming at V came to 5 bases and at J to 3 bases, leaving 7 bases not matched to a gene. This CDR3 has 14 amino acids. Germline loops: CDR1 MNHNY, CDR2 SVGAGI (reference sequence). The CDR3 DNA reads TGTGCCAGCAGTCCCGCCGGACAGGACTACGAGCAGTACTTC. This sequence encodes CASSPAGQDYEQYF.

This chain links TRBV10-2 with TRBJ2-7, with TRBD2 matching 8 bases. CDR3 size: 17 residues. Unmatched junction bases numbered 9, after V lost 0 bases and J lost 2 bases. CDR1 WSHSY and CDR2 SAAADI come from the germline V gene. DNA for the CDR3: TGCGCCAGCAGTGAGTCGGAAAGCGGGGGTAGGGCCTACGAGCAGTACTTC. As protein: CASSESESGGRAYEQYF.

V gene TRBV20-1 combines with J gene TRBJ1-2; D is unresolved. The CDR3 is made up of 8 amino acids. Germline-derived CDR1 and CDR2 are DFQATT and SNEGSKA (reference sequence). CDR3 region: CRPSGYTF. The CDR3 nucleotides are TGCAGGCCCAGTGGCTACACCTTC.

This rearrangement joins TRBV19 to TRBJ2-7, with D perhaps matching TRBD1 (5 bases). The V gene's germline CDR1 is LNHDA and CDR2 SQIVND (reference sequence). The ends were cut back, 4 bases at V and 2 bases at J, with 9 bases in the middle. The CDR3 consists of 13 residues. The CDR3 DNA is TGTGCCAGTAGTAACACAGGAACCTACGAGCAGTACTTC. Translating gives CASSNTGTYEQYF.

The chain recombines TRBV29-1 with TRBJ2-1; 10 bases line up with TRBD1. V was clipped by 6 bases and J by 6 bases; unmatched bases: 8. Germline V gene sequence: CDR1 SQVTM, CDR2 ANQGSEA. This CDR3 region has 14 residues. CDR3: CSVKTGGAGNEQFF. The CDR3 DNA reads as TGCAGCGTCAAGACAGGGGGCGCAGGCAATGAGCAGTTCTTC.

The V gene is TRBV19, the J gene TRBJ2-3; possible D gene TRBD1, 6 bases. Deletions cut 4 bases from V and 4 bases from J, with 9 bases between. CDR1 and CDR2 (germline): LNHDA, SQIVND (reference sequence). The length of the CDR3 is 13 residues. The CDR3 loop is CASSTQGSDTQYF. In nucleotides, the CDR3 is TGTGCCAGTAGTACCCAGGGGTCAGATACGCAGTATTTT.

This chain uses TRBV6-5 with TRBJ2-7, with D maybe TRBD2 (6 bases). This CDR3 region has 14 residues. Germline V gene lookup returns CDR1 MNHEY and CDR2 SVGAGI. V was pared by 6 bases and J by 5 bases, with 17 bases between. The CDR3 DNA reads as TGTGCCAGCAGGAGCGGGTTACTTAGTAACGAGCAGTACGTC. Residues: CASRSGLLSNEQYV.

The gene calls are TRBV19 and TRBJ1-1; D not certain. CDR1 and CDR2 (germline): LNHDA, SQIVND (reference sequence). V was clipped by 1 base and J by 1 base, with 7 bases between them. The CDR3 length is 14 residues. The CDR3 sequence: CASSIVFSNTEAFF. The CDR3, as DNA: TGTGCCAGTAGTATAGTGTTCTCGAACACTGAAGCTTTCTTT.